What follows describes a single TCR beta chain. Its matching antigen is unknown. These data belong to a study of cytomegalovirus exposure and HLA in healthy donors. Study observations and caveats: One variant, a missense change in DCLRE1C, was linked in a later analysis to TCR beta V- and J-gene trimming. In an earlier analysis, in around 590 donors, most V segments appeared productive either ~87% or ~30% of the time. An analysis that was carried out later associated 15,000 to 20,000 TCR beta sequences with HLA alleles at 0.05 false discovery rate. Cytomegalovirus association was assigned to about 150 TCR beta chains.

V lost 4 bases and J lost 5; bases outside the gene matches: 24. Germline V gives CDR1 SGHNT, CDR2 YYREEE (reference sequence). The CDR3 has 20 amino acids. This PCR relied on a set of 60 Vbeta primers and 13 Jbeta primers. The data were produced by immunoSEQ multiplex PCR, yet TCRdb's version contains in-frame clones alone and is incomplete. This table has about 130,000 clones, around 72% appearing once. The sequencing sample was made of PBMCs. The rearrangement joins TRBV5-4 to TRBJ1-1, with 9 bases that match TRBD1. The receptor was isolated from a woman in her 40s in good health and CMV-seronegative. The CDR3 is CASSPPGLQQGALGGTEAFF. The CDR3 coding sequence is TGTGCCAGCAGCCCACCGGGGCTACAACAGGGGGCGCTGGGTGGAACTGAAGCTTTCTTT.